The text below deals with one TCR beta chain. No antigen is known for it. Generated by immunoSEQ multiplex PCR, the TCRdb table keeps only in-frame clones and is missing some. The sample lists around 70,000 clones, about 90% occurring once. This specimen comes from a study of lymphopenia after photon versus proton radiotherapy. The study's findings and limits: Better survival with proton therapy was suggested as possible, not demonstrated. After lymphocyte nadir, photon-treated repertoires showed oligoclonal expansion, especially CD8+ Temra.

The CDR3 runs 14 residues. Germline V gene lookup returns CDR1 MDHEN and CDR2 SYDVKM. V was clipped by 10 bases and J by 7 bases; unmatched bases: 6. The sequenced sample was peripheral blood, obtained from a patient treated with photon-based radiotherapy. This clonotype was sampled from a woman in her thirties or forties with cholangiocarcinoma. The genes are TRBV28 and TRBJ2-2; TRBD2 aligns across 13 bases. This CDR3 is CATRTSGRSGELFF. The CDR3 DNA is TGTGCCACCCGGACTAGCGGGAGAAGCGGGGAGCTGTTTTTT.